What follows is one T cell receptor (beta chain) and its context. Data came from immunoSEQ multiplex PCR; TCRdb stores just in-frame clones and leaves some out. Among about 260,000 clones listed, about nine tenths were seen once. CDR1 and CDR2 (germline): MNHEY, SVGAGI. Trimming cost V 7 bases and J 7 bases; bases outside gene matches: 10. The CDR3 covers 15 residues. The sample is drawn from a study of blood T cell repertoires in COVID-19. Overall study context: COVID-19 samples from acute and convalescent phases originated in the United States, Italy and Spain. PBMCs, B-cell-depleted T cells, or T cells were the source of the cDNA or gDNA that made up the material.

The sample taken for sequencing was peripheral blood. This sequence originates from a woman between 45 and 65 years old who had recovered from COVID-19. J is TRBJ1-2 and V is TRBV6-5, with 12 bases identical to TRBD1. CDR3 residues: CASNVPGQGAGGYTF. The CDR3 DNA sequence: TGTGCCAGCAATGTCCCGGGACAGGGGGCGGGTGGCTACACCTTC.